This T cell receptor beta chain comes out of a study of blood T cell repertoires in COVID-19. Overall study context: Material from acute and convalescent COVID-19 was sourced from the United States, Italy and Spain.

Donors were grouped by their self-reported clinical history. Authors' processing steps: Quantification of nucleated cells was approximated via reference gene primer amplification. Data came from immunoSEQ multiplex PCR; TCRdb stores just in-frame clones and leaves some out. V, J and clone size are those of that table, while D and trimming were read from the DNA. The table records under 400,000 clones, about 90% of them present only once. Losses at the gene ends were 5 bases for V and 4 bases for J; bases not matched to a gene: 9. There are 16 residues in the CDR3. Germline V CDR1 and CDR2: MNHEY, SMNVEV (reference sequence).

The chain is built from TRBV27 and TRBJ2-1; 9 nucleotides line up with TRBD2. Sequenced: PBMCs or T cells enriched from blood (not recorded which). This clonotype was obtained from a woman in her twenties or thirties who had been exposed to COVID-19. CDR3 nucleotide sequence: TGTGCCAGCAGTCGTGGAAGTGCGGGAGGGTACAATGAGCAGTTCTTC. Translated, it gives CASSRGSAGGYNEQFF.